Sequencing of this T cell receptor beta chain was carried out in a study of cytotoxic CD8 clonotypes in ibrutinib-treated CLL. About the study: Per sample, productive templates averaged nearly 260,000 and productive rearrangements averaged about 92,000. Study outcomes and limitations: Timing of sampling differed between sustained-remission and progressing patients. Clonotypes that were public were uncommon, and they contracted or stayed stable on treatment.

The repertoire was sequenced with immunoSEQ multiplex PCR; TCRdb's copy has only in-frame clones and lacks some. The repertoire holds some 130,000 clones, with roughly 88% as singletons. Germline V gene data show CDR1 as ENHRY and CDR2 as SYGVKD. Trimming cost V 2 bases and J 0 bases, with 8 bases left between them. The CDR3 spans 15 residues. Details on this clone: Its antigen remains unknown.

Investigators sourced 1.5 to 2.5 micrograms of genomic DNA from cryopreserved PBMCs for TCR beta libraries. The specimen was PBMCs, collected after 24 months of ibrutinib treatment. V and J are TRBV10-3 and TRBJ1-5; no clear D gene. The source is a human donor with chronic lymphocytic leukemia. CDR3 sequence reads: CAISETDYSNQPQHF. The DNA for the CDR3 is TGTGCCATCAGTGAGACAGATTATAGCAATCAGCCCCAGCATTTT.